These 4 T cell receptor beta chains came from one sample sequenced in a study of T cells in Graves' hyperthyroidism and ophthalmopathy. Researchers amplified the TCR beta CDR3 regions from RNA transcripts. HTBI primers were employed in a first-round RT-PCR of the TCR CDR3. One entry per CDR3 protein, called by TCRdb with MiXCR from the multiplex PCR reads. The sample lists roughly 700,000 distinct CDR3 sequences, approximately 15% occurring once. Sequencing was carried out using blood. These receptors originate from a man aged 45 to 65 with Graves' hyperthyroidism.

This chain uses TRBV29-1 with TRBJ2-6; D uncertain. CDR1 and CDR2 from the germline V gene are SQVTM and ANQGSEA. The CDR3 is made up of 13 amino acids. The V gene lost 5 bases and the J gene lost 0 bases, with 5 bases spanning the gap. The chain's CDR3 is CSVPSSGANVLTF. In DNA, the CDR3 is TGCAGCGTTCCAAGCTCTGGGGCCAACGTCCTGACTTTC.

This clonotype was found a few times. The chain has TRBV4-1 and TRBJ1-1, with no clear D. The CDR3 has 16 residues. The V end lost 0 bases, the J end lost 3 bases, and 14 bases lay between the germline ends. Germline CDR1 is MGHRA and CDR2 is YSYEKL. The CDR3 region has the DNA TGCGCCAGCAGCCAAGATGACCTAAGGGCGGACACTGAAGCTTTCTTT. Protein: CASSQDDLRADTEAFF.

The chain uses TRBV10-1 and TRBJ2-2; the match to TRBD1 covers 8 bases. Per germline, CDR1 WNHNN and CDR2 SYGVQD (reference sequence). The CDR3 spans 19 residues. V lost 6 bases and J lost 0; bases outside the gene matches: 15. This CDR3 is CASSDGTGLQHPNTGELFF. For the CDR3, the DNA is TGCGCCAGCAGCGACGGGACAGGCCTACAACATCCGAACACCGGGGAGCTGTTTTTT.

This clonotype turned up a few times. This chain links TRBV24-1 with TRBJ1-1, with a weak D call TRBD1 (6 bases). V shed 4 bases and J shed 1 base, with 6 bases lying between them. This CDR3 has 13 amino acids. The germline CDR1 and CDR2 sequences are KGHDR and SFDVKD. The CDR3 here is CATSEGQNTEAFF. The CDR3, as DNA: TGTGCCACCAGTGAGGGACAGAACACTGAAGCTTTCTTT.